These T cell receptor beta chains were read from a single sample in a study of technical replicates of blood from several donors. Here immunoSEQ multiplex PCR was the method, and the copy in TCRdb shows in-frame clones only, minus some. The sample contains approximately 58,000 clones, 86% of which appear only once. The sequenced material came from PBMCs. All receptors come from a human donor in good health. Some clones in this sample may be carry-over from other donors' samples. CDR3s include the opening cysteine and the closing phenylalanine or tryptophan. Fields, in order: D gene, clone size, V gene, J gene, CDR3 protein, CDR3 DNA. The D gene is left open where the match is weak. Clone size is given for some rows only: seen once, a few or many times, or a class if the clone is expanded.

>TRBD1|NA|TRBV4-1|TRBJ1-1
CASSQAQTGRTEAFF
TGCGCCAGCAGCCAAGCCCAGACAGGGCGGACTGAAGCTTTCTTT
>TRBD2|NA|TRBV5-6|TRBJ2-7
CASTDAGGSYEQYF
TGTGCCAGCACCGACGCGGGGGGGTCCTACGAGCAGTACTTC
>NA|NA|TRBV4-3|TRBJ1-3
CASSQGLGQSGNTIYF
TGCGCCAGCAGCCAGGGCTTGGGACAATCTGGAAACACCATATATTTT
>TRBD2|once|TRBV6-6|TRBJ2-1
CASSSPGLVSVGEQFF
TGTGCCAGCAGTTCCCCGGGACTAGTATCGGTCGGTGAGCAGTTCTTC
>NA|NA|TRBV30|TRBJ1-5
CAWSVLGAGQPQHF
TGTGCCTGGAGTGTGTTGGGGGCTGGTCAGCCCCAGCATTTT
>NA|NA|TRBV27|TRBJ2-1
CASTQGTAYNEQFF
TGTGCCAGCACGCAGGGAACGGCCTACAATGAGCAGTTCTTC
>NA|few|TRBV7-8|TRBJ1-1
CASSLNPRNTEAFF
TGTGCCAGCAGCTTAAACCCCAGGAACACTGAAGCTTTCTTT
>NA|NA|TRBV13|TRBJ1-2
CASSLDQDTPDGYTF
TGTGCCAGCAGCTTAGACCAGGACACTCCGGATGGCTACACCTTC
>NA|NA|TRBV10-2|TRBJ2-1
CASSVTAYNEQFF
TGCGCCAGCAGTGTCACAGCCTACAATGAGCAGTTCTTC
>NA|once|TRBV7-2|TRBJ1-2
CASSLARGRNYGYTF
TGTGCCAGCAGCTTAGCGCGGGGCAGGAACTATGGCTACACCTTC
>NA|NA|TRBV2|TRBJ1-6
CASSGTGSYNSPLHF
TGTGCCAGCAGTGGTACAGGGTCCTATAATTCACCCCTCCACTTT
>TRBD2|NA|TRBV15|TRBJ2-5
CATSRGGTSGGLITETQYF
TGTGCCACCAGCAGAGGTGGCACTAGCGGGGGTCTAATAACAGAGACCCAGTACTTC
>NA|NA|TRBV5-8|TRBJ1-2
CASSQVGYTF
TGTGCCAGCAGCCAGGTTGGCTACACCTTC
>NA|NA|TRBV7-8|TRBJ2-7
CASSPAYEQYF
TGTGCCAGCAGCCCAGCGTACGAGCAGTACTTC
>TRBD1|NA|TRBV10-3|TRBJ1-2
CAIRRDRGLEGYTF
TGTGCCATCAGGAGGGACAGGGGGCTGGAAGGCTACACCTTC
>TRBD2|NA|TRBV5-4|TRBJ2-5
CALSGTSGGRETQYF
TGTGCCCTTTCTGGGACTAGCGGGGGACGTGAGACCCAGTACTTC
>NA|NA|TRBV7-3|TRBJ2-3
CASSTTGGTDTQYF
TGTGCCAGCAGCACGACGGGGGGCACAGATACGCAGTATTTT
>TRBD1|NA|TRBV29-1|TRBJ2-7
CSVIRDRGADEQYF
TGCAGCGTAATCAGAGACAGGGGAGCGGACGAGCAGTACTTC
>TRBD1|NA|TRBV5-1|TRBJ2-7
CASSSRPPGQNYEQYF
TGCGCCAGCAGCTCACGGCCTCCGGGACAGAACTACGAGCAGTACTTC
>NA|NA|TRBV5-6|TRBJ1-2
CASSLVRDYGYTF
TGTGCCAGCAGCTTGGTTAGAGACTATGGCTACACCTTC
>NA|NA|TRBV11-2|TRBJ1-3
CASSLRRTESDTIYF
TGTGCCAGCAGCTTACGCAGGACTGAATCTGACACCATATATTTT
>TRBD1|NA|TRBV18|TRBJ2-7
CASSPSTGVHEQYF
TGTGCCAGCTCACCCTCCACAGGGGTCCACGAGCAGTACTTC
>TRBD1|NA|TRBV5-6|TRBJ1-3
CASSTSGTGDLNTIYF
TGTGCCAGCAGCACTTCCGGGACAGGGGATCTAAACACCATATATTTT
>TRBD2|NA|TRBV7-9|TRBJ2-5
CASSLLAGGPETQYF
TGTGCCAGCAGCTTACTAGCGGGGGGTCCGGAGACCCAGTACTTC
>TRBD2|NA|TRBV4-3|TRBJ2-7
CASSQESSGSYEQYF
TGCGCCAGCAGCCAAGAAAGTAGCGGGTCTTACGAGCAGTACTTC
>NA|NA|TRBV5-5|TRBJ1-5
CASTITPYRNQPQHF
TGTGCCAGCACTATAACGCCCTACCGAAATCAGCCCCAGCATTTT
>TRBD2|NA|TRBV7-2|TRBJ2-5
CASSGDAGGPGTQYF
TGTGCCAGCAGCGGGGACGCGGGGGGGCCGGGGACCCAGTACTTC
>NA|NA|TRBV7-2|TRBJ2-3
CASSRPVGGQTNLRDTQYF
TGTGCCAGCAGCCGCCCCGTAGGAGGACAGACTAACCTCCGAGATACGCAGTATTTT
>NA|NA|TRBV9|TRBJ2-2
CASSVVAGGGTGELFF
TGTGCCAGCAGCGTAGTTGCGGGTGGAGGGACCGGGGAGCTGTTTTTT
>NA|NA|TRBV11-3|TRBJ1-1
CASSFSTDVNTEAFF
TGTGCCAGCAGCTTCTCGACAGACGTGAACACTGAAGCTTTCTTT
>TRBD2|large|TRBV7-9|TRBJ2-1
CASSYRKTSGRSSYNEQFF
TGTGCCAGCAGCTACCGGAAAACTAGCGGGCGTAGCTCCTACAATGAGCAGTTCTTC
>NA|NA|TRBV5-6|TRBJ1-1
CASSPRRRDWTEAFF
TGTGCCAGCAGCCCCCGGAGGAGGGATTGGACTGAAGCTTTCTTT